A selection of T cell receptor beta chains follows, all from one sample in a study of blood T cell repertoires in COVID-19. Here immunoSEQ multiplex PCR was the method, and the copy in TCRdb shows in-frame clones only, minus some. In the table there are over 250,000 clones, 80% to 90% of which are singletons. Sequencing input: peripheral blood. These receptors all come from a woman aged 45-59 years who had recovered from COVID-19. Both conserved end residues are part of each CDR3. A D gene is named only where the DNA matches it firmly. The size entry is marked missing in some rows and otherwise reads once, few, many or a size class.

TRBV11-2	TRBD2	TRBJ2-4	-	CASSSFQREGRNIQYF	TGTGCCAGCAGCTCCTTCCAGCGGGAGGGCAGGAACATTCAGTACTTC
TRBV25-1	TRBD1	TRBJ2-7	-	CASSDYLRDRASEQYF	TGTGCCAGCAGTGACTATCTCCGGGACAGAGCATCCGAGCAGTACTTC
TRBV19	TRBD1	TRBJ1-5	-	CASRGQGWQPQHF	TGTGCCAGTAGAGGACAGGGCTGGCAGCCCCAGCATTTT
TRBV9	-	TRBJ2-1	-	CASSANFNEQFF	TGTGCCAGCAGCGCTAACTTCAATGAGCAGTTCTTC
TRBV29-1	TRBD1	TRBJ2-1	-	CSIRDRGGYNEQFF	TGCAGCATACGGGACAGGGGAGGGTACAATGAGCAGTTCTTC
TRBV18	TRBD1	TRBJ1-4	-	CASWPGQGNEKLFF	TGTGCCAGCTGGCCGGGACAGGGGAACGAAAAACTGTTTTTT
TRBV7-2	-	TRBJ1-2	-	CASSLGLTGYGYTF	TGTGCCAGCAGCTTAGGACTTACAGGGTATGGCTACACCTTC
TRBV19	TRBD1	TRBJ1-2	-	CASSIGQGAPYTF	TGTGCCAGTAGTATCGGACAGGGGGCCCCCTACACCTTC
TRBV30	-	TRBJ1-1	-	CAWSVGREAFF	TGTGCCTGGAGTGTAGGGAGGGAAGCTTTCTTT
TRBV28	TRBD2	TRBJ2-1	-	CASSFYGLAGGGHNEQFF	TGTGCCAGCAGTTTTTATGGTCTTGCGGGGGGAGGACACAATGAGCAGTTCTTC
TRBV7-2	TRBD2	TRBJ2-7	-	CASSPPGLAGSYEQYF	TGTGCCAGCAGCCCACCGGGACTAGCGGGTTCCTACGAGCAGTACTTC
TRBV30	TRBD2	TRBJ2-2	-	CAWDGLAGHANTGELFF	TGTGCCTGGGACGGACTAGCGGGTCACGCGAACACCGGGGAGCTGTTTTTT
TRBV6-6	TRBD1	TRBJ1-1	-	CASSGQGSSFF	TGTGCCAGCAGCGGACAGGGGAGTTCTTTCTTT
TRBV5-4	-	TRBJ1-5	-	CASSLDPGSNQPQHF	TGTGCCAGCAGCTTGGATCCGGGTAGCAATCAGCCCCAGCATTTT
TRBV4-3	TRBD1	TRBJ1-2	-	CASAPGQGRNYGYTF	TGCGCCAGCGCGCCGGGACAGGGAAGGAACTATGGCTACACCTTC
TRBV11-2	TRBD1	TRBJ1-1	-	CASSPRQGWDTEAFF	TGTGCCAGCAGCCCGCGACAGGGTTGGGACACTGAAGCTTTCTTT
TRBV4-1	TRBD2	TRBJ2-1	-	CASSQDLRLAGGLSINEQFF	TGCGCCAGCAGCCAAGATCTAAGGCTAGCGGGAGGGCTTAGTATAAATGAGCAGTTCTTC
TRBV10-3	-	TRBJ1-1	-	CAISDGQSLRGAFF	TGTGCCATCAGTGACGGACAGTCCCTCCGGGGAGCTTTCTTT
TRBV5-8	-	TRBJ1-6	-	CASSSKASPLHF	TGTGCCAGCAGCTCTAAAGCCTCACCCCTCCACTTT
TRBV28	TRBD1	TRBJ1-1	-	CASRDRGNTEAFF	TGTGCCAGCAGGGACAGGGGGAACACTGAAGCTTTCTTT
TRBV19	-	TRBJ1-5	-	CASRRNQDGNQPQHF	TGTGCCAGTAGGAGAAACCAGGATGGCAATCAGCCCCAGCATTTT
TRBV13	TRBD2	TRBJ2-7	once	CASSSLSGGLTYEQYF	TGTGCCAGCAGCTCTCTGAGCGGGGGTCTGACCTACGAGCAGTACTTC
TRBV6-4	TRBD2	TRBJ2-3	-	CASSHERGGADTQYF	TGTGCCAGCAGTCACGAGCGGGGGGGGGCAGATACGCAGTATTTT
TRBV10-2	-	TRBJ2-2	few	CASSSLSGTGELFF	TGCGCCAGCAGTAGCCTTTCGGGGACCGGGGAGCTGTTTTTT
TRBV7-3	-	TRBJ2-3	few	CASSQGGVTDTQYF	TGTGCCAGCAGCCAAGGAGGGGTCACAGATACGCAGTATTTT
TRBV18	TRBD1	TRBJ2-2	-	CASSPQHLFGQGATGELFF	TGTGCCAGCTCACCACAACACTTATTCGGACAGGGGGCGACCGGGGAGCTGTTTTTT
TRBV24-1	-	TRBJ2-3	-	CATSDPFGLGPDTQYF	TGTGCCACCAGTGACCCCTTCGGACTCGGGCCAGATACGCAGTATTTT
TRBV5-1	TRBD1	TRBJ2-1	few	CASSLVRQGGSYNEQFF	TGCGCCAGCAGCTTGGTAAGACAGGGGGGCTCCTACAATGAGCAGTTCTTC
TRBV3-1/TRBV3-2	-	TRBJ2-6	-	CASSPFLSPSGANVLTF	TGTGCCAGCAGTCCATTCCTGAGTCCCTCTGGGGCCAACGTCCTGACTTTC
TRBV19	TRBD1	TRBJ1-2	-	CASSEGAGYGYTF	TGTGCCAGTAGCGAGGGGGCTGGCTATGGCTACACCTTC
TRBV4-2	TRBD1	TRBJ1-2	-	CASSQAFGQGAGGGYTF	TGTGCCAGCAGCCAAGCCTTCGGACAGGGGGCAGGGGGTGGCTACACCTTC
TRBV18	TRBD1	TRBJ1-5	once	CASSPGQNNQPQHF	TGTGCCAGCTCACCGGGACAGAACAATCAGCCCCAGCATTTT
TRBV30	TRBD1	TRBJ2-5	-	CAWSQTGQGFAGDETQYF	TGTGCCTGGAGTCAAACGGGACAGGGGTTTGCGGGAGACGAGACCCAGTACTTC
TRBV24-1	TRBD1	TRBJ1-6	-	CATSDPGGPLHF	TGTGCCACCAGTGACCCAGGGGGTCCCCTCCACTTT
TRBV18	-	TRBJ1-2	-	CASSPQGDTISYTF	TGTGCCAGCTCACCACAGGGGGACACTATAAGCTACACCTTC
TRBV6-2/TRBV6-3	TRBD1	TRBJ1-4	-	CASSYGGGWEKLFF	TGTGCCAGCAGTTACGGAGGGGGCTGGGAAAAACTGTTTTTT
TRBV2	-	TRBJ2-7	few	CASSVQGGISYEQYF	TGTGCCAGCAGCGTACAGGGGGGGATCTCCTACGAGCAGTACTTC
TRBV18	-	TRBJ1-6	-	CASSPSGVDNSPLHF	TGTGCCAGCTCACCCTCAGGGGTAGATAATTCACCCCTCCACTTT
TRBV6-5	TRBD1	TRBJ1-1	-	CASRTGPRNTEAFF	TGTGCCAGCAGGACAGGGCCGCGGAACACTGAAGCTTTCTTT
TRBV3-1/TRBV3-2	TRBD2	TRBJ2-1	-	CASRGGGTAWSHEQFF	TGTGCCAGCAGGGGCGGGGGGACCGCATGGTCCCATGAGCAGTTCTTC
TRBV2	-	TRBJ1-1	-	CASNMNTEAFF	TGTGCCAGCAATATGAACACTGAAGCTTTCTTT
TRBV4-1	TRBD1	TRBJ2-7	once	CASSQGQGDEQYF	TGCGCCAGCAGCCAAGGACAGGGGGACGAGCAGTACTTC
TRBV12-3/TRBV12-4	-	TRBJ2-5	-	CASAPGETQYF	TGTGCCAGCGCGCCGGGGGAGACCCAGTACTTC
TRBV27	-	TRBJ2-7	-	CASSSGLGSYEQYF	TGTGCCAGCAGTTCCGGACTTGGCTCCTACGAGCAGTACTTC
TRBV4-2	TRBD1	TRBJ2-7	-	CASSQWDRGTYEQYF	TGTGCCAGCAGCCAATGGGACAGGGGTACATACGAGCAGTACTTC
TRBV12-5	TRBD2	TRBJ2-3	-	CASGSSPTSGSSDTQYF	TGTGCTAGTGGTTCTAGTCCCACTAGCGGGAGCTCAGATACGCAGTATTTT
TRBV19	-	TRBJ2-1	-	CASSIVSLGRSGRPFYNEQFF	TGTGCCAGTAGTATAGTTAGCTTGGGCCGAAGCGGACGACCTTTTTACAATGAGCAGTTCTTC
TRBV4-2	-	TRBJ1-4	-	CASSQDPPGLSEKLFF	TGTGCCAGCAGCCAAGATCCGCCGGGACTTTCAGAAAAACTGTTTTTT
TRBV5-1	-	TRBJ2-7	-	CASSLGTRGTGLSYEQYF	TGCGCCAGCAGCTTAGGGACCCGAGGGACTGGACTCTCCTACGAGCAGTACTTC